This section outlines one T cell receptor (beta chain) sequence together with its context. As yet, its antigen is unknown. This record comes from a study of beta chain features in type 1 diabetes. Notes on the study in general: Among all four CD4+ subsets, Type 1 diabetes patients had TCRB CDR3s that were moderately but significantly shorter.

Since all of the isolated RNA was reverse transcribed, expressed TCRB transcripts were what got sequenced. Libraries were prepared by immunoSEQ multiplex PCR; TCRdb keeps only in-frame clonotypes and omits some of them. Of a few hundred thousand clones listed, around 26% are singletons. The sample comprised central memory CD4+ T cells from blood. This TCR was recovered from a man between 25 and 39 years old in good health.

The CDR3 here is CASSRGTLGETQYF. The CDR3 DNA reads as TGTGCCAGCAGCCGCGGGACACTCGGGGAGACCCAGTACTTC. The rearrangement uses TRBV7-9 and TRBJ2-5; D may correspond to TRBD1 or TRBD2 (6 bases each). The CDR3 is 14 residues long. V lost 5 bases to trimming and J lost 5 bases, with 15 bases between them. Germline assignment: CDR1 SEHNR and CDR2 FQNEAQ (reference sequence).